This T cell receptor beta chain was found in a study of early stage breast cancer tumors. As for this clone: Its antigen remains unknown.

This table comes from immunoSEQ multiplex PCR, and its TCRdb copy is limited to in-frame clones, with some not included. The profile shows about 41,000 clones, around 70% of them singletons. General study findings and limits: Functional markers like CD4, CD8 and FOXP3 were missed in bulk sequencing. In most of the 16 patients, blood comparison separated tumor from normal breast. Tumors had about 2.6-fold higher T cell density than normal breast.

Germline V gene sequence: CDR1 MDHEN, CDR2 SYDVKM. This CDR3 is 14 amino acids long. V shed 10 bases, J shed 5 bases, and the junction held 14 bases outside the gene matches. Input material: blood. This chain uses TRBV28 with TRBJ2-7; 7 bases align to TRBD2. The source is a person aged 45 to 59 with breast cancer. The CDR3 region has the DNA TGTGCCACCCGGCGGGGAGGGAGGATGGACGAGCAGTACTTC. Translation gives CATRRGGRMDEQYF.